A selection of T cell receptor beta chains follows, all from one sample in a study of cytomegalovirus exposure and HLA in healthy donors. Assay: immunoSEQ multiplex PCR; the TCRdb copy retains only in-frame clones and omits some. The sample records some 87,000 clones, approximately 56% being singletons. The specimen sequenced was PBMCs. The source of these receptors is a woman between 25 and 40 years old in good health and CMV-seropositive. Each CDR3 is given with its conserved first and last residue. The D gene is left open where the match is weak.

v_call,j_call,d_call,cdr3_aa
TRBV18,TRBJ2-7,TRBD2,CASSPPGLAGGGGSYEQYF
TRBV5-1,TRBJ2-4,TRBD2,CASSSAGGLLLAKNIQYF
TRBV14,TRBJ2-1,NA,CASSQDLGQVHNEQFF
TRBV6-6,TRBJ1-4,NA,CASCISTTNEKLFF
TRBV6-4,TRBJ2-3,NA,CASSDSREGADTQYF
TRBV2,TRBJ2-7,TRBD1,CASSGQGAYEQYF
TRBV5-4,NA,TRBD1,CASSAWTGHEQYF
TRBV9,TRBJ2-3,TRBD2,CASSVRLAGTDTQYF
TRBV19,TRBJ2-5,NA,CASSIGWRTEQETQYF
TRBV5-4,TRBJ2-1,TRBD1,CASGTVHNEQFF
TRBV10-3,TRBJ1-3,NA,CAITTEELPGNTIYF
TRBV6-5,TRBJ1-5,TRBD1,CASRRDRLLNQPQHF
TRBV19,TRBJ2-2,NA,CASTPGLYTGELFF
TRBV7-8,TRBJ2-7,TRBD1,CASSLVGTDYYEQYF
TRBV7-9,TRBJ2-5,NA,CASSLAVETQYF
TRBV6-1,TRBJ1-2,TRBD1,CASSDSGGNYGYPF
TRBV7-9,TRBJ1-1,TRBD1,CASSAHRGLNTEAFF
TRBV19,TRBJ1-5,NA,CASSPRAGGMYQPQHF
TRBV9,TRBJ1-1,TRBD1,CASSVSGGGEAFF
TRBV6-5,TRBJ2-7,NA,CASRPTYTAYEQYF
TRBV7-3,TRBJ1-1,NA,CASSLIGGNGWTEAFF
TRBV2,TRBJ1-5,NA,CASKQVPSSNQPQNF
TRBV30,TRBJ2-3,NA,CAWNPGGTDTQYF
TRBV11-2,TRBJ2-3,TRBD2,CASSPGLAGGADTQYF
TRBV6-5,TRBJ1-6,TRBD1,CASSQLTGANLHF
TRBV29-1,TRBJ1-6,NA,CSVERVPFYNSPLHF
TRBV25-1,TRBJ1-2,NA,CASSATVNYGYTF
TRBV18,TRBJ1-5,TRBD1,CASSRGQGNQPQHF
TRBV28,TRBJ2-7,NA,CASSQDSSYEQYF
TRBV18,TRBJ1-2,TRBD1,CASSALGTDKGDGYTF
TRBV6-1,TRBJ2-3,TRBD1,CASSDTRRQGGTDTQYF
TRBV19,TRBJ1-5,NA,CASSTQPNQPQHF
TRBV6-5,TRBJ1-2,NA,CASRDGGQGGAYTF
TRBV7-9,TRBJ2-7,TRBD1,CASSLVGQGASYEQYF
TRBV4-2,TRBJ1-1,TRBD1,CASSPGGTEAFF
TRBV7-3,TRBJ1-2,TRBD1,CASSAIGTDGYTF
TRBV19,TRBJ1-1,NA,CASSATGNTEAFF
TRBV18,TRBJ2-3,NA,CASSPPAGRADTQYF
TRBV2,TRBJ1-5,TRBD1,CASSGTGGNQPQHF
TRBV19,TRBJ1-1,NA,CASSIREGEAFF
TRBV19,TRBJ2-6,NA,CASSPSRSSGANVLTF